The clone carrying this TCR beta chain was found a few times. V dropped 4 bases and J dropped 2 bases, with 15 bases sitting between them. This CDR3 comprises 15 residues. Germline V CDR1 and CDR2: SGDLS, YYNGEE. This entry comes from a study of blood T cells in healthy people across ages. It was with a sample-barcoded 5' primer and a J-beta primer mix that a second PCR of roughly 7 to 12 cycles was run. Each cDNA molecule was tagged by a template-switch adaptor with 12 random nucleotides. From the 5' RACE reads, TCRdb called clonotypes with MiXCR, one entry per CDR3 protein. This table has hundreds of thousands of distinct CDR3 sequences, 40% to 45% appearing once.

Sequenced sample: blood. This clonotype was obtained from a woman aged 55-70 years in good health. This chain connects TRBV9 to TRBJ2-5; D unresolved. CDR3 region: CASSPHRGEQETQYF. CDR3 DNA sequence: TGTGCCAGCAGCCCTCACCGTGGCGAGCAAGAGACCCAGTACTTC. Using reference TRBV9 and TRBJ2-5 for the parts outside the CDR3, the full variable domain is DSGVTQTPKHLITATGQRVTLRCSPRSGDLSVYWYQQSLDQGLQFLIQYYNGEERAKGNILERFSAQQFPDLHSELNLSSLELGDSALYFCASSPHRGEQETQYFGPGTRLLVL.